The 29 T cell receptor beta chains in this list originate from one sample, sequenced in a study of beta chain features in type 1 diabetes. Whole-study findings and limits: People with Type 1 diabetes carried modestly yet significantly shorter TCRB CDR3s in all four CD4+ subsets.

For these TCRs, the target antigens are not known. Expressed TCRB transcripts were sequenced because the isolated RNA had all been reverse transcribed beforehand. Assay: immunoSEQ multiplex PCR; the TCRdb copy retains only in-frame clones and omits some. The data hold under 350,000 clones, with approximately 24% observed a single time. Sequenced material: naive CD4+ T cells from blood. The receptor source for this set is a woman aged 25 to 39 with type 1 diabetes.

This clone occurred a few times. This chain connects TRBV19 to TRBJ1-2, with a weak D call TRBD1 (5 bases). Trimming took off 5 bases at V and 3 bases at J, with 16 bases between the two ends. The CDR3 has 15 residues. Germline lookup yields CDR1 LNHDA and CDR2 SQIVND (reference sequence). The CDR3 region has the DNA TGTGCCAGTAGTGCCGCCCAGGGAATCGACTATGGCTACACCTTC. Translation: CASSAAQGIDYGYTF.

The rearrangement links TRBV15 to TRBJ2-3; D not certain. The CDR3 runs 12 residues. The V gene's germline CDR1 is LNHNV and CDR2 YYDKDF (reference sequence). The V and J ends lost 5 bases and 8 bases respectively, with 11 bases between them. The CDR3 region has the DNA TGTGCCACCAGCTCTTCTATCGGTACGCAGTATTTT. This translates into CATSSSIGTQYF. Combining the CDR3 with reference TRBV15 and TRBJ2-3 gives the whole variable domain DAMVIQNPRYQVTQFGKPVTLSCSQTLNHNVMYWYQQKSSQAPKLLFHYYDKDFNNEADTPDNFQSRRPNTSFCFLDIRSPGLGDTAMYLCATSSSIGTQYFGPGTRLTVL.

The chain employs TRBV30 and TRBJ2-1; a possible D gene is TRBD2 (6 bases). Trimming took 2 bases from V and 8 from J, leaving 10 bases between them. The CDR3 contains 12 residues. Germline loops: CDR1 GTSNPN, CDR2 SVGIG (reference sequence). DNA of the CDR3: TGTGCCTGGAGTATCACGGGGGATGAGCAGTTCTTC. It yields the protein CAWSITGDEQFF. Looking up the rest from reference TRBV30 and TRBJ2-1 gives the full variable domain: SQTIHQWPATLVQPVGSPLSLECTVEGTSNPNLYWYRQAAGRGLQLLFYSVGIGQISSEVPQNLSASRPQDRQFILSSKKLLLSDSGFYLCAWSITGDEQFFGPGTRLTVL.

This clone has a handful of counts. V usage is TRBV5-1 and J usage is TRBJ2-1, with D perhaps matching TRBD2 (5 bases). CDR3 length equals 16 residues. Per the germline V gene, CDR1 is SGHRS and CDR2 is YFSETQ. The germline V and J ends were trimmed by 4 bases and 3 bases, with 17 bases remaining between them. For the CDR3, the DNA is TGCGCCAGCAGCCTCATGCAGCGGAGCGGCTACAATGAGCAGTTCTTC. It specifies CASSLMQRSGYNEQFF.

This clone came up a few times. The chain employs TRBV15 and TRBJ2-3; possibly TRBD2 for D (5 bases). V gave up 2 bases and J gave up 0 bases, with 12 bases separating them. The CDR3 extends over 16 amino acids. The germline V gene has CDR1 LNHNV and CDR2 YYDKDF (reference sequence). The CDR3 spells CATSRPSGSSTDTQYF. The CDR3, as DNA: TGTGCCACCAGCAGACCGAGCGGTTCCAGCACAGATACGCAGTATTTT. The whole variable domain, filled in from reference TRBV15 and TRBJ2-3, reads DAMVIQNPRYQVTQFGKPVTLSCSQTLNHNVMYWYQQKSSQAPKLLFHYYDKDFNNEADTPDNFQSRRPNTSFCFLDIRSPGLGDTAMYLCATSRPSGSSTDTQYFGPGTRLTVL.

This chain links TRBV11-2 with TRBJ2-7, with D unclear. V lost 5 bases, J lost 0 bases, and 5 bases lay in between. CDR1 and CDR2 (germline): SGHAT, FQNNGV. The CDR3 has 12 amino acids. The CDR3 region is CASSLFSYEQYF. In nucleotides, the CDR3 is TGTGCCAGCAGCCTATTCTCCTACGAGCAGTACTTC.

The genes are TRBV7-9 and TRBJ1-5, with 9 bases matching TRBD1. This CDR3 has 14 residues. The V gene's germline CDR1 is SEHNR and CDR2 FQNEAQ (reference sequence). Germline trimming cut 3 bases from V and 6 bases from J; bases unmatched to any gene: 3. CDR3 bases: TGTGCCAGCAGCTTTGGGACAGGGACTCAGCCCCAGCATTTT. Its protein product is CASSFGTGTQPQHF.

The chain couples TRBV14 to TRBJ1-1; D perhaps matches TRBD1 (5 bases). Germline CDR1 and CDR2: SGHDN and FVKESK. CDR3 length: 13 residues. V lost 4 bases and J lost 3, with 9 bases in between. The CDR3 sequence is CASSLRVDTEAFF. The CDR3 DNA sequence: TGTGCCAGCAGCCTCAGGGTGGACACTGAAGCTTTCTTT.

The chain links TRBV5-1 to TRBJ2-2; 9 bases align to TRBD1. The CDR3 is 15 amino acids. J gave up 2 bases and V 5 bases, and 4 bases lay outside the gene matches. The germline V gene encodes CDR1 SGHRS and CDR2 YFSETQ. CDR3 region: CASRQGALNTGELFF. Here the CDR3 DNA reads TGCGCCAGCAGACAGGGGGCCCTTAACACCGGGGAGCTGTTTTTT.

This clone showed up just a few times. The CDR3 protein is CAGGRRDTEAFF. As DNA, the CDR3 is TGTGCCGGGGGCCGTCGGGACACTGAAGCTTTCTTT. The chain links TRBV30 to TRBJ1-1, with D maybe TRBD1 (6 bases). The CDR3 sequence is 12 residues long. V lost 8 bases and J lost 3, with 13 bases in between. The germline gives CDR1 GTSNPN, CDR2 SVGIG (reference sequence).

This clone occurred a few times. This chain uses TRBV29-1 with TRBJ1-2, with 8 positions matching TRBD1. CDR3 length equals 13 residues. The ends lost 2 bases at V and 4 bases at J; junction bases unmatched: 3. Germline V CDR1 and CDR2: SQVTM, ANQGSEA. The CDR3 reads CSVEPGTGYGYTF. The CDR3 nucleotides are TGCAGCGTTGAACCCGGGACAGGCTATGGCTACACCTTC.

The chain combines TRBV29-1 with TRBJ1-2; tentatively, D is TRBD1 (6 bases). This CDR3 spans 13 amino acids. CDR1 is SQVTM and CDR2 is ANQGSEA in the germline V gene. Trimming shortened V by 5 bases and J by 1 base, and 11 bases separated the two germline ends. The CDR3 reads CSVTNRVNYGYTF. In DNA, the CDR3 is TGCAGCGTTACAAACAGGGTTAACTATGGCTACACCTTC. The full variable domain, with the rest looked up from reference TRBV29-1 and TRBJ1-2, is SAVISQKPSRDICQRGTSLTIQCQVDSQVTMMFWYRQQPGQSLTLIATANQGSEATYESGFVIDKFPISRPNLTFSTLTVSNMSPEDSSIYLCSVTNRVNYGYTFGSGTRLTVV.

This chain links TRBV7-9 with TRBJ1-2, with 7 positions matching TRBD1. The CDR3 contains 15 residues. The ends lost 5 bases at V and 4 bases at J; junction bases unmatched: 10. The V gene's germline CDR1 is SEHNR and CDR2 FQNEAQ (reference sequence). CDR3 residues: CASSPPRTGGYGYTF. DNA of the CDR3: TGTGCCAGCAGCCCCCCGCGGACAGGAGGCTATGGCTACACCTTC.

A few counts support this clone. V and J are TRBV7-9 and TRBJ1-2; 7 nucleotides match TRBD1. In germline, CDR1 is SEHNR, CDR2 FQNEAQ (reference sequence). The J segment lost 4 bases and the V segment lost 5 bases, leaving 7 bases of the junction unmatched. There are 14 residues in the CDR3. CDR3 amino acids: CASSPARDSYGYTF. Written as DNA, the CDR3 is TGTGCCAGCAGCCCCGCCCGGGACAGCTATGGCTACACCTTC.

The genes are TRBV10-3 and TRBJ2-1; TRBD1 matches at 8 bases. The CDR3 length is 17 residues. V shed 4 bases and J 2 bases; nucleotides not matched to a gene: 10. Germline loops: CDR1 ENHRY, CDR2 SYGVKD. The CDR3 DNA is TGTGCCATCAGTGCTTTAAGTAGGGGACAGGCCTACAATGAGCAGTTCTTC. It codes for CAISALSRGQAYNEQFF.

The V and J genes are TRBV19 and TRBJ2-1; 8 bases agree with TRBD2. Losses at the gene ends were 7 bases for V and 1 base for J; bases not matched to a gene: 6. CDR1 and CDR2 from the germline V gene are LNHDA and SQIVND (reference sequence). The CDR3 runs 15 residues. Here the CDR3 DNA reads TGTGCCAGTACTCCCAAGCGGGGGTCCTACAATGAGCAGTTCTTC. Its translation is CASTPKRGSYNEQFF.

The gene calls are TRBV23-1 and TRBJ2-7; D not resolved. TRBV23-1 is noted as an ORF with a role that remains uncertain. The CDR3 spans 16 residues. The V end lost 0 bases, the J end lost 3 bases, and 15 bases lay between the germline ends. In DNA, the CDR3 is TGCGCCAGCAGTCAATCGACTGGATATTCAATCTACGAGCAGTACTTC. It codes for CASSQSTGYSIYEQYF.

The chain joins TRBV27 to TRBJ2-1; 11 bases match TRBD2. The CDR3 spans 16 residues. Germline assignment: CDR1 MNHEY and CDR2 SMNVEV (reference sequence). The V and J ends lost 0 bases and 8 bases, in that order; junction bases with no gene match: 6. CDR3 amino acids: CASSLSILAGEYEQFF. The CDR3 DNA reads as TGTGCCAGCAGTTTATCGATACTAGCGGGAGAATATGAGCAGTTCTTC.

This clone was seen only a few times. The gene calls are TRBV28 and TRBJ2-7, with 10 bases identical to TRBD2. V lost 3 bases, J lost 1 base, and 3 bases stayed unmatched. This CDR3 is 15 amino acids long. CDR1 is MDHEN and CDR2 is SYDVKM in the germline V gene. The CDR3 protein is CASSLHSGRSYEQYF. The CDR3 DNA is TGTGCCAGCAGTTTGCATAGCGGGAGGTCCTACGAGCAGTACTTC.

This clone was counted only a few times. The V gene is TRBV5-1, the J gene TRBJ2-7, with a weak D call TRBD2 (6 bases). Germline CDR1 reads SGHRS; CDR2 reads YFSETQ. The CDR3 is 13 residues long. Trimming stripped 2 bases from V and 6 bases from J, with 12 bases between. The CDR3 reads CASSLQEGGEQYF. The CDR3 region has the DNA TGCGCCAGCAGCTTACAGGAGGGAGGCGAGCAGTACTTC.

The chain recombines TRBV12-5 with TRBJ2-3, with 7 positions matching TRBD2. Trimming took 7 bases from V and 4 from J; bases not matched to a gene: 14. This CDR3 comprises 16 residues. Looked up from germline, CDR1 is LGHNT and CDR2 is FRNRAP. The CDR3: CASALGSAGEADTQYF. CDR3 in DNA: TGTGCTAGTGCCCTGGGTAGCGCGGGAGAGGCAGATACGCAGTATTTT.

The CDR3 here is CASMGGDTQYF. Here the CDR3 DNA reads TGTGCCAGCATGGGGGGAGATACGCAGTATTTT. The gene calls are TRBV5-4 and TRBJ2-3, with D perhaps matching TRBD2 (6 bases). Germline V gives CDR1 SGHNT, CDR2 YYREEE (reference sequence). This CDR3 is 11 amino acids long. The V gene lost 6 bases and the J gene lost 5 bases, with 7 bases spanning the gap.

This chain joins TRBV25-1 and TRBJ2-7; maybe TRBD1 (6 bases). This CDR3 has 14 amino acids. Germline V gene sequence: CDR1 MGHDK, CDR2 SYGVNS. Trimming removed 3 bases from V and 4 bases from J, with 13 bases in between. The CDR3 loop reads CASSDIGGRYEQYF. The CDR3 DNA reads TGTGCCAGCAGTGACATTGGGGGCAGGTACGAGCAGTACTTC.

This clone came up a few times. This chain uses TRBV5-4 with TRBJ1-5; 8 positions agree with TRBD1. Germline trimming cut 3 bases from V and 5 bases from J; bases unmatched to any gene: 1. Germline V gives CDR1 SGHNT, CDR2 YYREEE (reference sequence). The CDR3 loop spans 13 amino acids. The CDR3 nucleotides read TGTGCCAGCAGCTCGGGACAGGATCAGCCCCAGCATTTT. This codes for CASSSGQDQPQHF.

This rearrangement joins TRBV5-1 to TRBJ2-5, with TRBD2 identical over 7 bases. Germline loops: CDR1 SGHRS, CDR2 YFSETQ. There are 15 residues in the CDR3. The V segment lost 0 bases and the J segment 2 bases; nucleotides outside the gene matches: 4. CDR3 sequence (DNA): TGCGCCAGCAGCTTGGATAGCGGGCCACAAGAGACCCAGTACTTC. Translating it yields CASSLDSGPQETQYF.

V and J are TRBV29-1 and TRBJ1-2; 8 bases are a match to TRBD1. Germline values: CDR1 SQVTM, CDR2 ANQGSEA. The V segment lost 3 bases and the J segment 8 bases; nucleotides outside the gene matches: 5. This CDR3 spans 12 amino acids. The CDR3 is CSVDFGQGGYTF. The CDR3, as DNA: TGCAGCGTTGATTTCGGACAGGGAGGCTACACCTTC.

The rearrangement uses TRBV30 and TRBJ2-6; D is undetermined. The V gene's germline CDR1 is GTSNPN and CDR2 SVGIG (reference sequence). This CDR3 region has 14 residues. Between the trimmed V and J ends, which lost 3 bases and 4 bases, there was a span of 10 bases. DNA of the CDR3: TGTGCCTGGAGCGGTTCCCTCGGGGCCAACGTCCTGACTTTC. Translation gives CAWSGSLGANVLTF. Filled out from reference TRBV30 and TRBJ2-6, the complete variable domain reads SQTIHQWPATLVQPVGSPLSLECTVEGTSNPNLYWYRQAAGRGLQLLFYSVGIGQISSEVPQNLSASRPQDRQFILSSKKLLLSDSGFYLCAWSGSLGANVLTFGAGSRLTVL.

This clone was observed a few times. This chain joins TRBV29-1 and TRBJ2-6; D is perhaps TRBD2 (7 bases). The length of the CDR3 is 16 residues. Germline assignment: CDR1 SQVTM and CDR2 ANQGSEA. Trimming took 1 base from V and 2 from J, leaving 12 bases between them. Here the CDR3 DNA reads TGCAGCGTTGAAGGTGGAGGGGGGGCTGGGGCCAACGTCCTGACTTTC. It codes for CSVEGGGGAGANVLTF.

There are a few counts of this clone. This chain links TRBV25-1 with TRBJ2-1; D perhaps matches TRBD1 (5 bases). Deletions cut 3 bases from V and 9 bases from J, with 18 bases between. CDR1 and CDR2 (germline): MGHDK, SYGVNS. There are 15 residues in the CDR3. CDR3 in amino acids: CASSDLRRGASEQFF. CDR3 DNA: TGTGCCAGCAGTGATCTCCGGCGTGGGGCGAGTGAGCAGTTCTTC.